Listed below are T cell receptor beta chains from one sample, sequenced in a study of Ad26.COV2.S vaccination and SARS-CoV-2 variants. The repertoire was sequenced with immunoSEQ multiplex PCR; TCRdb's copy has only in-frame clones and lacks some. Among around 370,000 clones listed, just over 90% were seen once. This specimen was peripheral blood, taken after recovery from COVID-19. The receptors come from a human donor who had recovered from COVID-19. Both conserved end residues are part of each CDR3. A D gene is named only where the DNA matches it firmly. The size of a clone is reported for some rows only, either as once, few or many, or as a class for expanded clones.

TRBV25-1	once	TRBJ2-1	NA	CASNPGPVNEQFF	TGTGCCAGCAATCCCGGACCGGTCAATGAGCAGTTCTTC
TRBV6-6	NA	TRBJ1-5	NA	CASSWTVDQPQHF	TGTGCCAGCAGCTGGACAGTCGATCAGCCCCAGCATTTT
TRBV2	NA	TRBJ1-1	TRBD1	CASSAGTGGSWTEAFF	TGTGCCAGCAGTGCCGGGACAGGGGGCTCGTGGACTGAAGCTTTCTTT
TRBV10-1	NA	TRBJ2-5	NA	CASSYGETQYF	TGCGCCAGCTCTTACGGAGAGACCCAGTACTTC
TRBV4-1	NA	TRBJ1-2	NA	CASSQEARHYGYTF	TGCGCCAGCAGCCAAGAGGCGCGGCATTATGGCTACACCTTC
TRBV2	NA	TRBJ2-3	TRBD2	CASSGPPSGGTDTQYF	TGTGCCAGCAGTGGCCCGCCTAGCGGGGGCACAGATACGCAGTATTTT
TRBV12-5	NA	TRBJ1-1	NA	CASGPKRYPNTEAFF	TGTGCTAGTGGTCCAAAACGGTACCCGAACACTGAAGCTTTCTTT
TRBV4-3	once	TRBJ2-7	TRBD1	CASSHTGTGTYEQYF	TGCGCCAGCAGCCATACCGGGACAGGGACCTACGAGCAGTACTTC
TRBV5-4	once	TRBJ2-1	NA	CASSFIDGPYNEQFF	TGTGCCAGCAGCTTTATCGACGGTCCCTACAATGAGCAGTTCTTC
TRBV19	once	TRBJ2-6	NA	CASVRVAGANVLTF	TGTGCCAGTGTCAGGGTAGCGGGGGCCAACGTCCTGACTTTC
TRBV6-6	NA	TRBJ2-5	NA	CASSYWGSKETQYF	TGTGCCAGCAGTTACTGGGGGAGTAAAGAGACCCAGTACTTC
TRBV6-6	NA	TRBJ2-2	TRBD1	CASTLTGAGELFF	TGTGCCAGCACCCTGACAGGGGCCGGGGAGCTGTTTTTT
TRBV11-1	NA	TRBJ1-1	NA	CASTLLASLNTEAFF	TGTGCCAGCACCCTTCTTGCGTCCCTGAACACTGAAGCTTTCTTT
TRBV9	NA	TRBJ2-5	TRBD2	CASSLRAAGGQETQYF	TGTGCCAGCAGCCTACGGGCAGCGGGGGGGCAGGAGACCCAGTACTTC
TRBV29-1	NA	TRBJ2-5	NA	CSVKQGGETQYF	TGCAGCGTCAAACAGGGAGGAGAGACCCAGTACTTC
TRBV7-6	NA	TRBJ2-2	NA	CASSVTDHPNTGELFF	TGTGCCAGCAGCGTTACAGACCACCCTAACACCGGGGAGCTGTTTTTT
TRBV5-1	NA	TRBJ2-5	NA	CASKGLRGGKETQYF	TGCGCCAGCAAGGGTCTTAGGGGGGGAAAAGAGACCCAGTACTTC
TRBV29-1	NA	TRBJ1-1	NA	CSVHGRMNTEAFF	TGCAGCGTCCACGGACGTATGAACACTGAAGCTTTCTTT
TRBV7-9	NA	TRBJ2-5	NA	CASSRGETQYF	TGTGCCAGCAGCCGAGGCGAGACCCAGTACTTC
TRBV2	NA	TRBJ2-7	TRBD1	CASKGAAYEQYF	TGTGCCAGCAAGGGGGCAGCTTACGAGCAGTACTTC
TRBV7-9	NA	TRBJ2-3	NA	CASRWGAGGGDTQYF	TGTGCCAGCAGGTGGGGCGCGGGTGGAGGAGATACGCAGTATTTT
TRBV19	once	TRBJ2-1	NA	CASSTGSSYNEQFF	TGTGCCAGTAGCACAGGATCTTCCTACAATGAGCAGTTCTTC
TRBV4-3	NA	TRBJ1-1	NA	CASSAAGGHTEAFF	TGCGCCAGCAGCGCGGCCGGGGGGCACACTGAAGCTTTCTTT
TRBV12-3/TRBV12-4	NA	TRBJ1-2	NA	CASTPGANYGYTF	TGTGCCAGCACCCCCGGAGCAAACTATGGCTACACCTTC
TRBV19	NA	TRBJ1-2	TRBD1	CASSRAQGAHSYGYTF	TGTGCCAGTAGTCGAGCACAGGGGGCCCATTCCTATGGCTACACCTTC
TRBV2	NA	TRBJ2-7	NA	CASRDSRSSYEQYF	TGTGCCAGCAGGGATAGCAGGAGCTCCTACGAGCAGTACTTC
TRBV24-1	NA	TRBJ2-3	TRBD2	CATSDRAGLGTDTQYF	TGTGCCACCAGTGATAGAGCGGGGTTAGGCACAGATACGCAGTATTTT
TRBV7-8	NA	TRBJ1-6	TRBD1	CASSDRGQGNNSPLHF	TGTGCCAGCAGCGACCGGGGACAGGGGAATAATTCACCCCTCCACTTT
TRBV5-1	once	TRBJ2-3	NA	CASSLVGRATDTQYF	TGCGCCAGCAGCTTGGTTGGGCGGGCCACAGATACGCAGTATTTT
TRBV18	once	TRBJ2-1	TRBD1	CASSPGQDNEQFF	TGTGCCAGCTCACCGGGACAGGACAATGAGCAGTTCTTC
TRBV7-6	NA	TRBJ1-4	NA	CASSLGGRLEPEKLFF	TGTGCCAGCAGCTTAGGGGGACGGCTTGAACCTGAAAAACTGTTTTTT
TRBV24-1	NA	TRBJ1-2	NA	CATSEPGLNYGYTF	TGTGCCACCAGTGAGCCGGGACTTAACTATGGCTACACCTTC
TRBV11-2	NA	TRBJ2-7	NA	CASSFSGQYEQYF	TGTGCCAGCAGCTTTTCCGGACAGTACGAGCAGTACTTC
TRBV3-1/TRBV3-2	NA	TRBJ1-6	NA	CASSQVNFAGEASHF	TGTGCCAGCAGCCAAGTTAACTTCGCAGGGGAGGCATCGCACTTT
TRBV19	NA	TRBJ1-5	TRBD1	CASSINRGHNQPQHF	TGTGCCAGTAGTATTAACAGGGGGCACAATCAGCCCCAGCATTTT
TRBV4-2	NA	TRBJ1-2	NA	CASSQGSGSSYGYTF	TGTGCCAGCAGCCAAGGTTCGGGGTCTAGCTATGGCTACACCTTC
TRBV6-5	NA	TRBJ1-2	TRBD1	CASSYSGTGGIYGYTF	TGTGCCAGCAGTTACTCCGGGACAGGAGGGATCTATGGCTACACCTTC
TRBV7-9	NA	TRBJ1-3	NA	CASSLAAGRNTIYF	TGTGCCAGCAGCTTAGCGGCAGGGCGAAACACCATATATTTT
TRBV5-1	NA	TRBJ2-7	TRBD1	CASSLGTDSTYEQYF	TGCGCCAGCAGCCTTGGGACAGATTCTACCTACGAGCAGTACTTC
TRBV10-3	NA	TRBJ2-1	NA	CAISRPGSSYNEQFF	TGTGCCATCAGCCGACCCGGGTCCTCCTACAATGAGCAGTTCTTC
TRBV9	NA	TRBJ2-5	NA	CASSVAGQYQETQYF	TGTGCCAGCAGCGTAGCGGGTCAGTACCAAGAGACCCAGTACTTC
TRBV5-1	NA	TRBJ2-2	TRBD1	CASSLGQGAGLGSGELFF	TGCGCCAGCAGCCTCGGACAGGGGGCGGGTCTGGGCTCCGGGGAGCTGTTTTTT
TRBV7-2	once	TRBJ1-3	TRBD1	CASSLVGTGGAIGNTIYF	TGTGCCAGCAGCTTAGTGGGGACAGGGGGCGCGATTGGAAACACCATATATTTT
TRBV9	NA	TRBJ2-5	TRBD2	CASSGTSGGETQYF	TGTGCCAGCAGCGGAACTAGCGGGGGTGAGACCCAGTACTTC
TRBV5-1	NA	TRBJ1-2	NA	CASSSTSSGTPYGYTF	TGCGCCAGCAGCTCGACGTCTTCCGGGACACCATATGGCTACACCTTC
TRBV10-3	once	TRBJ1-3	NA	CAISESEGWSGNTIYF	TGTGCCATCAGTGAGTCGGAGGGGTGGTCTGGAAACACCATATATTTT
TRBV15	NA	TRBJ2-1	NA	CATSREIRVAYNEQFF	TGTGCCACCAGCAGAGAAATCCGGGTGGCCTACAATGAGCAGTTCTTC
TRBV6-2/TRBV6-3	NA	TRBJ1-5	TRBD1	CASSGWDRARQPQHF	TGTGCCAGCAGTGGATGGGACAGGGCGAGACAGCCCCAGCATTTT
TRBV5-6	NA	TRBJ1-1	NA	CASSPDGDPEAFF	TGTGCCAGCAGCCCAGACGGGGACCCTGAAGCTTTCTTT
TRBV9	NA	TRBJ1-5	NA	CASSPTGNQPQHF	TGTGCCAGCAGCCCAACAGGGAATCAGCCCCAGCATTTT